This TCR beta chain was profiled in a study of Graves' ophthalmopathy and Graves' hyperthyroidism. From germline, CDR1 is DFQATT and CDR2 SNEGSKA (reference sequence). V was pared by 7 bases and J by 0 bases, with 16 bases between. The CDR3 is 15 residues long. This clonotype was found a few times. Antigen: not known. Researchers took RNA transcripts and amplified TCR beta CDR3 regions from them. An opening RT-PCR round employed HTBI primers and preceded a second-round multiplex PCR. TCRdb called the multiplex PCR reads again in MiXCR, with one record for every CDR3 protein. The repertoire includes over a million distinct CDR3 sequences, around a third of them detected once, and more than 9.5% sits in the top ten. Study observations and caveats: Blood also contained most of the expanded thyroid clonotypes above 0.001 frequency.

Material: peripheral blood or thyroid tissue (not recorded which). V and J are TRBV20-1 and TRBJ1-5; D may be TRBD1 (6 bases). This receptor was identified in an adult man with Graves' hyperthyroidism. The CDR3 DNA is TGCAGTGTCAGGCCCAGGGGAAATAGCAATCAGCCCCAGCATTTT. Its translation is CSVRPRGNSNQPQHF.